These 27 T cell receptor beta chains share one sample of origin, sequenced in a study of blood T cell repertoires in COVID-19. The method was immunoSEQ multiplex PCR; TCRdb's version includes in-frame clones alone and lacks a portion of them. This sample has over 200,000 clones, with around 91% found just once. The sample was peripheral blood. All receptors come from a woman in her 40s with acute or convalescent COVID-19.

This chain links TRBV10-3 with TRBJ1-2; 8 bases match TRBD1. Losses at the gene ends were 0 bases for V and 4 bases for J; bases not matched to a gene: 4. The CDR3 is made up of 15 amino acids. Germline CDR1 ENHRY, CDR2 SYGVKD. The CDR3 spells CAISESSGGPYGYTF. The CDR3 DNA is TGTGCCATCAGTGAGTCGTCAGGGGGCCCCTATGGCTACACCTTC.

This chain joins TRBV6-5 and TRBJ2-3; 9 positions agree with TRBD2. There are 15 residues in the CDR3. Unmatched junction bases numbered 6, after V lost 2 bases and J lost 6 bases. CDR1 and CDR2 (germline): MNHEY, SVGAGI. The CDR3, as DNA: TGTGCCAGCAGTTACCCCGGGCGGGGGGGTGATACGCAGTATTTT. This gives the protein CASSYPGRGGDTQYF.

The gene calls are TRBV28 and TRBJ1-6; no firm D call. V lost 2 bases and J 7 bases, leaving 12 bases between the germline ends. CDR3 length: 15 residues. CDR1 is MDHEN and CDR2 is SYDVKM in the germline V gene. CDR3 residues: CASSLGGRVNSPLHF. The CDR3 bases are TGTGCCAGCAGTTTAGGAGGGAGAGTCAATTCACCCCTCCACTTT.

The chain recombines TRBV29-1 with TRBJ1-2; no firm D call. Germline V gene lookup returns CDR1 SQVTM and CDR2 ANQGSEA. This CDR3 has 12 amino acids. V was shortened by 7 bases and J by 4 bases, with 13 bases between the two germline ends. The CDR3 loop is CSGGTSGYGYTF. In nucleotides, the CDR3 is TGCAGCGGGGGAACAAGTGGCTATGGCTACACCTTC.

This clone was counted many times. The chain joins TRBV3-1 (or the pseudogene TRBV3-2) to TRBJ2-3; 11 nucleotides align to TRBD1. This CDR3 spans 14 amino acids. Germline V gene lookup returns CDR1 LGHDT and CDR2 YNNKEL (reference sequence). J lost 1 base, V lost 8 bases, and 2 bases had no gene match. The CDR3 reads CASLGQGGTDTQYF. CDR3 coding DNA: TGTGCCAGCCTGGGACAGGGGGGCACAGATACGCAGTATTTT.

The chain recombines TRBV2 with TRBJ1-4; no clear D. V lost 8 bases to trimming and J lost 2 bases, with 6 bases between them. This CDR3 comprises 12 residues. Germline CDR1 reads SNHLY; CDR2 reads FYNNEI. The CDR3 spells CASAATNEKLFF. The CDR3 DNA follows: TGTGCCAGCGCGGCTACTAATGAAAAACTGTTTTTT.

In nucleotides, the CDR3 is TGTGCCAGCAGTTCGGGGACAATAACTTATGGCTACACCTTC. It yields the protein CASSSGTITYGYTF. The chain combines TRBV28 with TRBJ1-2; TRBD1 might be the D (6 bases). The germline CDR1 and CDR2 sequences are MDHEN and SYDVKM. V was clipped by 4 bases and J by 5 bases, with 14 bases between them. This CDR3 region has 14 residues.

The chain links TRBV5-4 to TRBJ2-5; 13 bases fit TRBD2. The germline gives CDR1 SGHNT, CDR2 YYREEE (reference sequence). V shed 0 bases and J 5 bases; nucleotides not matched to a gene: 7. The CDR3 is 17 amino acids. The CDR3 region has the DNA TGTGCCAGCAGCTTGGGGACTAGCGGGGGCTGGGGGGAGACCCAGTACTTC. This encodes CASSLGTSGGWGETQYF.

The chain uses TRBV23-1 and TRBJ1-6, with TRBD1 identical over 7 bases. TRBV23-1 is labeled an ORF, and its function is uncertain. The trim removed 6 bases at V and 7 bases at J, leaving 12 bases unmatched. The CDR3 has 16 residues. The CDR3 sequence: CASRLDRSQSNSPLHF. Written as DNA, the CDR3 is TGCGCCAGCAGACTGGACAGGAGTCAATCCAATTCACCCCTCCACTTT.

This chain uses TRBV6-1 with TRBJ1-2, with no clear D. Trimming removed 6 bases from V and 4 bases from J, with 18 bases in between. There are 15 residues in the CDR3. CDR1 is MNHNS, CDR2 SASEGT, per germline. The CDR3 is CASRPDSRSAYGYTF. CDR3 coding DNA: TGTGCCAGCAGGCCGGACTCCCGATCGGCCTATGGCTACACCTTC.

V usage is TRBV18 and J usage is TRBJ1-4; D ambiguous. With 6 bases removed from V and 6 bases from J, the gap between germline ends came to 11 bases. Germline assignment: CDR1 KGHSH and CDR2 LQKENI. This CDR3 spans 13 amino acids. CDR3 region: CASSRQTDEKLFF. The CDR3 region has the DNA TGTGCCAGCTCTCGACAAACCGATGAAAAACTGTTTTTT.

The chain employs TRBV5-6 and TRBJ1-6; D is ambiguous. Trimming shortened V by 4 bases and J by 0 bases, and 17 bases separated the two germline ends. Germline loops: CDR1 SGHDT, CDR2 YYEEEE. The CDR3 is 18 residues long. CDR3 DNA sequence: TGTGCCAGCAGCCCTCGTGGGTGGGAGAACTCCTATAATTCACCCCTCCACTTT. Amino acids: CASSPRGWENSYNSPLHF. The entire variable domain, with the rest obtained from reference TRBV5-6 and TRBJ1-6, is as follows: DAGVTQSPTHLIKTRGQQVTLRCSPKSGHDTVSWYQQALGQGPQFIFQYYEEEERQRGNFPDRFSGHQFPNYSSELNVNALLLGDSALYLCASSPRGWENSYNSPLHFGNGTRLTVT.

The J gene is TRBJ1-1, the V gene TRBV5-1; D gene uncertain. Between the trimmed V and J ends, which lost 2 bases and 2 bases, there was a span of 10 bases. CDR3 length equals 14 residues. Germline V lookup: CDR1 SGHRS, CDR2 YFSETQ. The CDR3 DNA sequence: TGCGCCAGCAGCTTTGAGGTAGTAAACACTGAAGCTTTCTTT. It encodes CASSFEVVNTEAFF.

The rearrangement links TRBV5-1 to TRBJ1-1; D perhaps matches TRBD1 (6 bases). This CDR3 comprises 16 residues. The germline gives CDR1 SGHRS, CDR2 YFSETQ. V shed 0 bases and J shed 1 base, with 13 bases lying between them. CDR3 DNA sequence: TGCGCCAGCAGCTTGGCGCCCCTACAGGGGAACACTGAAGCTTTCTTT. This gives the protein CASSLAPLQGNTEAFF.

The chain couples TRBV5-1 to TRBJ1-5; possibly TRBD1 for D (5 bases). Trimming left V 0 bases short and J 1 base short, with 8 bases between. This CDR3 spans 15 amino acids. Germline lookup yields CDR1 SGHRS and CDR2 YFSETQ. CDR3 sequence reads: CASSLDGGSNQPQHF. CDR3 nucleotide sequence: TGCGCCAGCAGCTTGGACGGGGGGAGCAATCAGCCCCAGCATTTT.

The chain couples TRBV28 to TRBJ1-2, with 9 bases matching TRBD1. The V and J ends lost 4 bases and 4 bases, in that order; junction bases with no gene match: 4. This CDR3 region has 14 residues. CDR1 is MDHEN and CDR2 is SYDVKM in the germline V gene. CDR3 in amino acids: CASSSGQGSYGYTF. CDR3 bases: TGTGCCAGCAGTTCTGGACAGGGGAGCTATGGCTACACCTTC.

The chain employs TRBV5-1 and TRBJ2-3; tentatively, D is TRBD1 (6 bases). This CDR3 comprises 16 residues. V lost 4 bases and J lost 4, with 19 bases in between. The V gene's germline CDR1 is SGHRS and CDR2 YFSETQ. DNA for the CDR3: TGCGCCAGCAGCCCGCTCGGGGACATGATGCCAGATACGCAGTATTTT. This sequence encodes CASSPLGDMMPDTQYF.

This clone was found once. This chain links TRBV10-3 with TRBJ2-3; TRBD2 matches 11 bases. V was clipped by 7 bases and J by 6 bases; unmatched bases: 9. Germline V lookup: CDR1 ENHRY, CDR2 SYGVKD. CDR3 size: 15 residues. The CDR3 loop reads CAITPTSGAGDTQYF. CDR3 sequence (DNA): TGTGCCATCACCCCGACTAGCGGGGCGGGGGATACGCAGTATTTT.

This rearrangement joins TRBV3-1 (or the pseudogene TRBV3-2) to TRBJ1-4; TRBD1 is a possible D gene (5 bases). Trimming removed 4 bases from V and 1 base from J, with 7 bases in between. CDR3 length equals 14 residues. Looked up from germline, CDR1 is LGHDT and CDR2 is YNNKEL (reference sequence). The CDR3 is CASSLRETNEKLFF. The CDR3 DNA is TGTGCCAGCAGCCTCAGGGAAACTAATGAAAAACTGTTTTTT.

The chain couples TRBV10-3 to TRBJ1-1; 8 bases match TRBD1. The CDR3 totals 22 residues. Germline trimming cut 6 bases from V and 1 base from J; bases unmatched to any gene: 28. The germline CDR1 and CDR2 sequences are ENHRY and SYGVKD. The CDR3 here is CAIRKLSTGDGSGQTPNTEAFF. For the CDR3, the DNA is TGTGCCATCAGGAAACTATCGACAGGGGATGGATCAGGCCAGACCCCGAACACTGAAGCTTTCTTT.

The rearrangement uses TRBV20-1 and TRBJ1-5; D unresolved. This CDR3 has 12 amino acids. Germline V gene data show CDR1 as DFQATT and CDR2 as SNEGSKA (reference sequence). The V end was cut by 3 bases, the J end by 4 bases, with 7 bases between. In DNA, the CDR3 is TGCAGTGCTAGTCACAGAAATCAGCCCCAGCATTTT. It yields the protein CSASHRNQPQHF.

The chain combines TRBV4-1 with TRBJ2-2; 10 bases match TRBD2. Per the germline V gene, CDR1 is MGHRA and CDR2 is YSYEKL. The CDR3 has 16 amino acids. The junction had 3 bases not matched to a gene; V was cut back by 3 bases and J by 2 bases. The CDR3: CASSHLAGDNTGELFF. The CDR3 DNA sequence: TGCGCCAGCAGCCACCTAGCGGGGGATAACACCGGGGAGCTGTTTTTT.

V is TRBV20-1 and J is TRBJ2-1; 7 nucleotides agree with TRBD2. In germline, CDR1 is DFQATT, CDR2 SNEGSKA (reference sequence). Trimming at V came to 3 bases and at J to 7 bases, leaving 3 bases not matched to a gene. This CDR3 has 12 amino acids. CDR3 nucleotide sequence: TGCAGTGCTAGTGTCGGGGGGAATGAGCAGTTCTTC. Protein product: CSASVGGNEQFF.

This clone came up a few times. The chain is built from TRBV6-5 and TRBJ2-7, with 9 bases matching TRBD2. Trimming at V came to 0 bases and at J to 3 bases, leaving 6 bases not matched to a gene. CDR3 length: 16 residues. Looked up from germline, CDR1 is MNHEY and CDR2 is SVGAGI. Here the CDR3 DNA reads TGTGCCAGCAGTTACTCTCGTCTAGCGGGGCTCTACGAGCAGTACGTC. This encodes CASSYSRLAGLYEQYV.

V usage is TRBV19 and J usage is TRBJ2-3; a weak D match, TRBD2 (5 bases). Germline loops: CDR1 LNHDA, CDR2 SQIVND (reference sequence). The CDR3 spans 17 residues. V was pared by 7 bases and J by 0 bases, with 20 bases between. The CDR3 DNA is TGTGCCAGTAATCGTTGGATACGGGGATCTAGCACAGATACGCAGTATTTT. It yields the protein CASNRWIRGSSTDTQYF.

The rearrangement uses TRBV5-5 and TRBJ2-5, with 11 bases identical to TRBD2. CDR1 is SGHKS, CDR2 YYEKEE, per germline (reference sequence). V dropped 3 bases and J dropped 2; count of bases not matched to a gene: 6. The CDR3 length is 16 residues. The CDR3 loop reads CASSSATSGGQETQYF. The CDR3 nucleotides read TGTGCCAGCAGCTCCGCAACTAGCGGGGGTCAAGAGACCCAGTACTTC.

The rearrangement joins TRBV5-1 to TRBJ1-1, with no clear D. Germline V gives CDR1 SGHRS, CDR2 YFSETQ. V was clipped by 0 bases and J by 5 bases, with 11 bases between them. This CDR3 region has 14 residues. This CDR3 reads CASSLEAGLTEAFF. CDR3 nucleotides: TGCGCCAGCAGCTTGGAGGCGGGATTAACTGAAGCTTTCTTT.